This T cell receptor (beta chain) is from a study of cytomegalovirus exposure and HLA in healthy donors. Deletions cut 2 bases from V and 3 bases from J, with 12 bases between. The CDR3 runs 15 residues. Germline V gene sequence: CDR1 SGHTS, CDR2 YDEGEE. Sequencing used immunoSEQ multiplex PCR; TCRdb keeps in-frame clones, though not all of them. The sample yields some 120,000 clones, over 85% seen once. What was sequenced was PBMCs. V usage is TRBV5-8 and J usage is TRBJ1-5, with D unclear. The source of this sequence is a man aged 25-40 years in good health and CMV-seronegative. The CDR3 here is CASSFGQALNQPQHF. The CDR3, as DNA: TGTGCCAGCAGCTTTGGGCAGGCCCTCAATCAGCCCCAGCATTTT.